What follows are 30 T cell receptor beta chains derived from one specimen sequenced in a study of blood T cell repertoires in COVID-19. Sequencing used immunoSEQ multiplex PCR; TCRdb keeps in-frame clones, though not all of them. The repertoire includes some 80,000 clones, roughly 90% of them detected once, and roughly 2.5% sits in the top ten. The source material was peripheral blood. All receptors come from a human donor in a cohort sampled during active COVID-19.

This clone appeared a few times. The chain has TRBV27 and TRBJ2-1; tentative D call: TRBD2 (6 bases). Germline V lookup: CDR1 MNHEY, CDR2 SMNVEV (reference sequence). The CDR3 is 14 amino acids. V was cut by 7 bases and J by 2 bases, with 12 bases left in between. The CDR3 nucleotides read TGTGCCAGCACCAAGAGCGGGCCCTACAATGAGCAGTTCTTC. Amino acid sequence: CASTKSGPYNEQFF.

The genes are TRBV28 and TRBJ2-7; no firm D call. CDR1 is MDHEN, CDR2 SYDVKM, per germline. CDR3 length equals 13 residues. Trimming pared 6 bases from V and 5 bases from J, leaving 14 bases between. As DNA, the CDR3 is TGTGCCAGCAGCCCCGTGGGCAGTGACGAGCAGTACTTC. Its translation is CASSPVGSDEQYF.

As DNA, the CDR3 is TGCGCCAGCAGCTTGTCTAGCGGGAGAGTAGATACGCAGTATTTT. Amino acid sequence: CASSLSSGRVDTQYF. V gene TRBV5-1 combines with J gene TRBJ2-3; the match to TRBD2 covers 10 bases. Per the germline V gene, CDR1 is SGHRS and CDR2 is YFSETQ. The V and J ends lost 1 base and 5 bases, in that order; junction bases with no gene match: 4. The CDR3 spans 15 residues. The full variable domain, its missing parts supplied by reference TRBV5-1 and TRBJ2-3, is KAGVTQTPRYLIKTRGQQVTLSCSPISGHRSVSWYQQTPGQGLQFLFEYFSETQRNKGNFPGRFSGRQFSNSRSEMNVSTLELGDSALYLCASSLSSGRVDTQYFGPGTRLTVL.

The chain carries TRBV2 and TRBJ2-7, with a tentative D call TRBD2 (5 bases). Germline-derived CDR1 and CDR2 are SNHLY and FYNNEI. The V end was cut by 4 bases, the J end by 2 bases, with 15 bases between. This CDR3 is built from 15 residues. CDR3 coding DNA: TGTGCCAGCAGTGCGGGCGAGGGCTCACCCTACGAGCAGTACTTC. Its protein product is CASSAGEGSPYEQYF.

The chain joins TRBV7-9 to TRBJ2-3; 11 positions match TRBD2. Germline CDR1 reads SEHNR; CDR2 reads FQNEAQ (reference sequence). V lost 5 bases and J lost 2; bases outside the gene matches: 6. CDR3 size: 16 residues. CDR3 in amino acids: CASSRGTSGTTDTQYF. The CDR3, as DNA: TGTGCCAGCAGCCGGGGGACTAGCGGTACCACAGATACGCAGTATTTT.

The chain is built from TRBV7-2 and TRBJ2-1, with 10 bases identical to TRBD2. V lost 3 bases to trimming and J lost 6 bases; unmatched junction nucleotides: 11. Germline V gene sequence: CDR1 SGHTA, CDR2 FQGNSA. This CDR3 spans 17 amino acids. The CDR3 is CASSFSGGLPISNEQFF. The CDR3 region has the DNA TGTGCCAGCAGCTTTAGCGGGGGGCTCCCCATTTCCAATGAGCAGTTCTTC.

V gene TRBV7-2 combines with J gene TRBJ2-7, with D perhaps TRBD2 (7 bases). V was shortened by 3 bases and J by 2 bases, with 17 bases between the two germline ends. Germline V gene sequence: CDR1 SGHTA, CDR2 FQGNSA. The CDR3 runs to 16 residues. In DNA, the CDR3 is TGTGCCAGCAGCTTCGGTACAGGGAGGGACCCCTACGAGCAGTACTTC. It translates to CASSFGTGRDPYEQYF.

The CDR3 bases are TGTGCCAGCAGTTACTCAGGGGGCAATACTGAAGCTTTCTTT. The encoded protein is CASSYSGGNTEAFF. The chain employs TRBV6-6 and TRBJ1-1, with 7 bases matching TRBD1. This CDR3 is 14 amino acids long. Germline loops: CDR1 MNHNY, CDR2 SVGAGI (reference sequence). The junction had 3 bases not matched to a gene; V was cut back by 0 bases and J by 5 bases.

The rearrangement joins TRBV19 to TRBJ2-1; 14 positions agree with TRBD2. V trimming: 4 bases; J trimming: 7 bases; junction bases outside the gene matches: 9. There are 17 residues in the CDR3. CDR1 is LNHDA and CDR2 is SQIVND in the germline V gene (reference sequence). CDR3 DNA: TGTGCCAGTAGTACCCGACTAGCGGGGGGGCTTTTGAATGAGCAGTTCTTC. This codes for CASSTRLAGGLLNEQFF.

The chain carries TRBV11-3 and TRBJ2-1; 9 positions match TRBD2. CDR1 and CDR2 from the germline V gene are SGHNT and YENEEA. This CDR3 contains 19 residues. Unmatched junction bases numbered 13, after V lost 1 base and J lost 3 bases. DNA of the CDR3: TGTGCCAGCAGCTTAGGATTAGGCGCGCGGGGGGGAGACTACAATGAGCAGTTCTTC. It specifies CASSLGLGARGGDYNEQFF.

DNA of the CDR3: TGTGCCAGCAGCGAAAGACTAGCGGGGTTCCAGCAGTACTTC. Its protein product is CASSERLAGFQQYF. The chain uses TRBV2 and TRBJ2-7; 11 nucleotides align to TRBD2. J was trimmed by 8 bases and V by 6 bases; bases with no gene match: 9. This CDR3 is built from 14 residues. Germline V gene sequence: CDR1 SNHLY, CDR2 FYNNEI.

V and J are TRBV6-6 and TRBJ2-7, with a weak D call TRBD2 (6 bases). Germline loops: CDR1 MNHNY, CDR2 SVGAGI (reference sequence). The CDR3 spans 14 residues. Trimming left V 6 bases short and J 4 bases short, with 16 bases between. The CDR3 nucleotides are TGTGCCAGCAGCCCTCTGGCGGGAAGTTACGAGCAGTACTTC. Amino acids: CASSPLAGSYEQYF.

The gene calls are TRBV18 and TRBJ2-2; 8 bases agree with TRBD1. Germline trimming cut 4 bases from V and 3 bases from J; bases unmatched to any gene: 7. The V gene's germline CDR1 is KGHSH and CDR2 LQKENI. The CDR3 covers 16 residues. As DNA, the CDR3 is TGTGCCAGCTCACTGAGAAGACAGGGGCACACCGGGGAGCTGTTTTTT. Amino acids: CASSLRRQGHTGELFF. Full variable domain (remainder filled in from reference TRBV18 and TRBJ2-2): NAGVMQNPRHLVRRRGQEARLRCSPMKGHSHVYWYRQLPEEGLKFMVYLQKENIIDESGMPKERFSAEFPKEGPSILRIQQVVRGDSAAYFCASSLRRQGHTGELFFGEGSRLTVL.

The genes are TRBV28 and TRBJ1-4, with 7 bases lining up with TRBD1. With 4 bases clipped from V and 5 bases from J, the junction kept 10 bases outside the gene matches. The CDR3 spans 16 residues. Germline CDR1 and CDR2: MDHEN and SYDVKM. As DNA, the CDR3 is TGTGCCAGCAGTTATTCCGTGGCAGGGGGGAATGAAAAACTGTTTTTT. It translates to CASSYSVAGGNEKLFF.

This sequence joins TRBV5-1 and TRBJ2-2; 9 positions agree with TRBD2. Germline loops: CDR1 SGHRS, CDR2 YFSETQ. The CDR3 contains 16 residues. V lost 0 bases and J lost 4; bases outside the gene matches: 4. The CDR3 nucleotides read TGCGCCAGCAGCTTGGTGGCGGGGGGGCGCACCGGGGAGCTGTTTTTT. It is translated as CASSLVAGGRTGELFF.

This clone showed up just once. CDR3 DNA: TGTGCCAGTGCACAGGCAACTAATGAAAAACTGTTTTTT. Protein: CASAQATNEKLFF. The rearrangement joins TRBV19 to TRBJ1-4, with TRBD1 as a possible D gene (5 bases). V shed 8 bases and J shed 0 bases, with 7 bases lying between them. The CDR3 runs to 13 residues. Germline V gene data show CDR1 as LNHDA and CDR2 as SQIVND (reference sequence).

The chain couples TRBV5-4 to TRBJ2-7; weak D call: TRBD1 (5 bases). Per the germline V gene, CDR1 is SGHNT and CDR2 is YYREEE (reference sequence). The CDR3 covers 12 residues. Trimming took off 3 bases at V and 3 bases at J, with 7 bases between the two ends. The CDR3 nucleotides are TGTGCCAGCAGCTCGGACAACTACGAGCAGTACTTC. Its translation is CASSSDNYEQYF. Full variable domain (missing parts from reference TRBV5-4 and TRBJ2-7): ETGVTQSPTHLIKTRGQQVTLRCSSQSGHNTVSWYQQALGQGPQFIFQYYREEENGRGNFPPRFSGLQFPNYSSELNVNALELDDSALYLCASSSDNYEQYFGPGTRLTVT.

The chain combines TRBV7-9 with TRBJ2-5; 8 nucleotides line up with TRBD2. This CDR3 comprises 16 residues. CDR1 and CDR2 from the germline V gene are SEHNR and FQNEAQ (reference sequence). The junction had 9 bases not matched to a gene; V was cut back by 4 bases and J by 2 bases. In DNA, the CDR3 is TGTGCCAGCAGCTCAAATGCGGGGGGAGTACAAGAGACCCAGTACTTC. Residues: CASSSNAGGVQETQYF.

This clone was found many times. The chain links TRBV27 to TRBJ1-2, with D maybe TRBD1 (6 bases). Germline CDR1 MNHEY, CDR2 SMNVEV (reference sequence). The CDR3 runs 16 residues. V lost 2 bases to trimming and J lost 2 bases, with 15 bases between them. CDR3 nucleotides: TGTGCCAGCAGTTTAGGAAAGGATGGGGGCAACTATGGCTACACCTTC. It yields the protein CASSLGKDGGNYGYTF.

A remark on this clone: It is unclear where the CDR3 begins or ends on the DNA, so no DNA is shown, and the CDR3 is as TCRdb lists it. The chain is built from TRBV6-5 and TRBJ1-2; the table assigns TRBD1, which was not confirmed against the DNA. The CDR3 extends over 13 residues, inclusive of both ends. Germline lookup yields CDR1 MNHEY and CDR2 SVGAGI. The chain's CDR3 is CASSYVGQGSKVF.

The chain is built from TRBV6-2 or TRBV6-3 and TRBJ2-7; D unresolved. CDR1 and CDR2 (germline): MNHEY, SVGEGT. Between the trimmed V and J ends, which lost 0 bases and 4 bases, there was a span of 4 bases. The CDR3 sequence is 12 residues long. CDR3 sequence reads: CASSYSQYEQYF. In nucleotides, the CDR3 is TGTGCCAGCAGTTACTCTCAATACGAGCAGTACTTC.

This chain joins TRBV19 and TRBJ2-7, with TRBD2 matching 9 bases. V lost 10 bases and J lost 5; bases outside the gene matches: 9. The CDR3 sequence is 13 residues long. Germline V gene sequence: CDR1 LNHDA, CDR2 SQIVND (reference sequence). The CDR3 sequence: CATLAGGLHEQYF. CDR3 DNA: TGTGCCACTCTTGCGGGGGGGCTCCACGAGCAGTACTTC.

The CDR3 protein is CASKQGNTEAFF. CDR3 coding DNA: TGCGCCAGCAAGCAGGGGAACACTGAAGCTTTCTTT. The chain employs TRBV5-1 and TRBJ1-1; a weak D match, TRBD1 (5 bases). The germline V gene encodes CDR1 SGHRS and CDR2 YFSETQ. The ends were cut back, 6 bases at V and 1 base at J, with 7 bases in the middle. The CDR3 length is 12 residues. Based on the CDR3 plus reference TRBV5-1 and TRBJ1-1, the full variable domain is KAGVTQTPRYLIKTRGQQVTLSCSPISGHRSVSWYQQTPGQGLQFLFEYFSETQRNKGNFPGRFSGRQFSNSRSEMNVSTLELGDSALYLCASKQGNTEAFFGQGTRLTVV.

The chain combines TRBV5-1 with TRBJ1-1; D possibly corresponds to TRBD1 (6 bases). Germline V gene sequence: CDR1 SGHRS, CDR2 YFSETQ. The V gene lost 6 bases and the J gene lost 4 bases, with 13 bases spanning the gap. The CDR3 contains 13 residues. The CDR3 coding sequence is TGCGCCAGCAACTTAGGCAGGGGCACTGAAGCTTTCTTT. Its translation: CASNLGRGTEAFF.

This chain joins TRBV3-1 (or the pseudogene TRBV3-2) and TRBJ2-1, with D possibly TRBD2 on 6 matching bases. V shed 4 bases and J shed 10 bases, with 17 bases lying between them. The germline V gene has CDR1 LGHDT and CDR2 YNNKEL (reference sequence). The CDR3 is 14 amino acids. CDR3 DNA: TGTGCCAGCAGCCCCGGGACTGCAACGGGCGAGCAGTTCTTC. Translating gives CASSPGTATGEQFF.

The rearrangement joins TRBV19 to TRBJ2-1; the D is unclear. The CDR3 has 12 residues. The V end was cut by 3 bases, the J end by 5 bases, with 5 bases between. CDR1 is LNHDA, CDR2 SQIVND, per germline (reference sequence). The CDR3 spells CASSISDNEQFF. The CDR3 region has the DNA TGTGCCAGTAGTATTTCGGACAATGAGCAGTTCTTC.

J is TRBJ1-2 and V is TRBV13, with 8 bases that match TRBD1. Unmatched junction bases numbered 5, after V lost 0 bases and J lost 5 bases. CDR3 length equals 15 residues. Germline V CDR1 and CDR2: PRHDT, FYEKMQ (reference sequence). The CDR3: CASSLGAGGGYGYTF. The CDR3 DNA is TGTGCCAGCAGCTTAGGCGCAGGGGGCGGTTATGGCTACACCTTC.

This rearrangement joins TRBV21-1 to TRBJ1-1; the tabulated D call, TRBD1, remains unverified against the DNA. TRBV21-1 is a recognized pseudogene. The CDR3 length is 14 residues. The DNA for the CDR3 is TGTGCCAGCAGGTTAACCTTCCGGGACAGTGAAGCTTTCTTT. Translating it yields CASRLTFRDSEAFF.

This chain connects TRBV10-2 to TRBJ2-5; maybe TRBD1 (5 bases). V lost 6 bases, J lost 3 bases, and 14 bases lay in between. This CDR3 has 14 residues. The germline V gene encodes CDR1 WSHSY and CDR2 SAAADI. The CDR3 reads CASREIGAKETQYF. The DNA for the CDR3 is TGCGCCAGCAGAGAGATAGGGGCTAAAGAGACCCAGTACTTC.

The chain has TRBV28 and TRBJ1-3, with TRBD1 matching over 10 bases. This CDR3 contains 14 residues. The germline gives CDR1 MDHEN, CDR2 SYDVKM. With V trimmed by 7 bases and J by 4 bases, 4 bases remained unmatched. Here the CDR3 reads CASNDRGQGNTIYF. CDR3 nucleotide sequence: TGTGCCAGCAACGACAGGGGGCAAGGAAACACCATATATTTT.